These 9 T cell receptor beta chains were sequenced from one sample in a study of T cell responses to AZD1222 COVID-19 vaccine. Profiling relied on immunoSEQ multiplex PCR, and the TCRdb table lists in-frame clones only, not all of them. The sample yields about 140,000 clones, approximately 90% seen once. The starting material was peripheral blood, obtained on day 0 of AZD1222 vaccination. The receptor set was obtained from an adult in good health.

The chain's CDR3 is CASSLEGLAEAEQYF. The CDR3 DNA follows: TGTGCCAGCAGTTTGGAAGGACTAGCGGAGGCCGAGCAGTACTTC. This chain links TRBV28 with TRBJ2-7; 10 nucleotides line up with TRBD2. CDR3 length: 15 residues. The germline gives CDR1 MDHEN, CDR2 SYDVKM. V was clipped by 3 bases and J by 6 bases; unmatched bases: 8.

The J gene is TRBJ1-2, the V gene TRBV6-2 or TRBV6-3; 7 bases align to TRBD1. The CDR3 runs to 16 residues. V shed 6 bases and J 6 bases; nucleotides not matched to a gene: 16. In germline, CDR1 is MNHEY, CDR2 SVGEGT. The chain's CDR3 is CASSLAVTGLGNGYTF. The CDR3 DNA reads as TGTGCCAGCAGCCTCGCGGTGACAGGGCTTGGGAATGGCTACACCTTC.

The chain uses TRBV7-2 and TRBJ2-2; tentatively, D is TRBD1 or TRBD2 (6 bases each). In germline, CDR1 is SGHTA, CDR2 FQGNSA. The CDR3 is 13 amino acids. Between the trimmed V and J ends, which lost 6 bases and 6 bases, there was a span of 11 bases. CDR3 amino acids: CASRLGGPGELFF. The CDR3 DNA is TGTGCCAGCAGGCTAGGGGGGCCCGGGGAGCTGTTTTTT. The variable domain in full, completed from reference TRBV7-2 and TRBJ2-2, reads GAGVSQSPSNKVTEKGKDVELRCDPISGHTALYWYRQSLGQGLEFLIYFQGNSAPDKSGLPSDRFSAERTGGSVSTLTIQRTQQEDSAVYLCASRLGGPGELFFGEGSRLTVL.

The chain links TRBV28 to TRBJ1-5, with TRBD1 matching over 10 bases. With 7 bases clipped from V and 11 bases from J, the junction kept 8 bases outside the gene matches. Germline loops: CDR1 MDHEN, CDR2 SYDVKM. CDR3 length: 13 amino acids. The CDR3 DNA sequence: TGTGCCAGCAAACCGGGACAGGGGTATACCCAGCATTTT. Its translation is CASKPGQGYTQHF.

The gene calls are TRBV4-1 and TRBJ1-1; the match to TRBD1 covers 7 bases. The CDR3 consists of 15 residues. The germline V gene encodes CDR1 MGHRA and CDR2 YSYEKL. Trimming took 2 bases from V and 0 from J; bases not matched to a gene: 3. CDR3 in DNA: TGCGCCAGCAGCCAACACAGGGGCGTGAACACTGAAGCTTTCTTT. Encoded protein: CASSQHRGVNTEAFF.

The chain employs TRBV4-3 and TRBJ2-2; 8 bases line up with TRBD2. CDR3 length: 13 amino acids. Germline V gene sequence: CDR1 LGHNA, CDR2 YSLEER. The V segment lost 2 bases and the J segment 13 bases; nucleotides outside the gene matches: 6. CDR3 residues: CASSQTRGVGLFF. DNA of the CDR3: TGCGCCAGCAGCCAAACGCGGGGGGTTGGGCTGTTTTTT.

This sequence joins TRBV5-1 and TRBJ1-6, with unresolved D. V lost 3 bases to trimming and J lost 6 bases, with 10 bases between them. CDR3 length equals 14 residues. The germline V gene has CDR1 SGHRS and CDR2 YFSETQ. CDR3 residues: CASSSAGANSPLHF. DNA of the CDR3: TGCGCCAGCAGCTCGGCAGGTGCTAATTCACCCCTCCACTTT.

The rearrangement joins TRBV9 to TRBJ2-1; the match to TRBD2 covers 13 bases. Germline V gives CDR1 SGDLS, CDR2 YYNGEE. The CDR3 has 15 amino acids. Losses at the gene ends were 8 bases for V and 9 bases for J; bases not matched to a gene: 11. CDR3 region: CASSQLAGGRGEQFF. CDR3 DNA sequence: TGTGCCAGTTCCCAACTAGCGGGAGGGCGAGGTGAGCAGTTCTTC. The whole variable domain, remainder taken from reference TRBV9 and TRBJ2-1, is DSGVTQTPKHLITATGQRVTLRCSPRSGDLSVYWYQQSLDQGLQFLIQYYNGEERAKGNILERFSAQQFPDLHSELNLSSLELGDSALYFCASSQLAGGRGEQFFGPGTRLTVL.

The CDR3 DNA sequence: TGTGCCAGCAGTGAATGGGGGGGTACCCCCGAGACCCAGTACTTC. Translated: CASSEWGGTPETQYF. The V and J genes are TRBV25-1 and TRBJ2-5, with TRBD2 matching over 7 bases. CDR3 length: 15 residues. Germline V gives CDR1 MGHDK, CDR2 SYGVNS. V gave up 1 base and J gave up 5 bases; unmatched junction bases: 7.